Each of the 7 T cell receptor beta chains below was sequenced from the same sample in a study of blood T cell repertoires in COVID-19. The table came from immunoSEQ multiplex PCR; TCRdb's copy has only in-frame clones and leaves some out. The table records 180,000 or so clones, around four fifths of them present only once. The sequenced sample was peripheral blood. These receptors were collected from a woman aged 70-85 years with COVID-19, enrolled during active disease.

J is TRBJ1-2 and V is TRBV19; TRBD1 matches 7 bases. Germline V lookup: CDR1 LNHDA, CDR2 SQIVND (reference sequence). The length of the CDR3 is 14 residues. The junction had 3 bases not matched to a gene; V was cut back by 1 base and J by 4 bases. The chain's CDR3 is CASSIGPGGYGYTF. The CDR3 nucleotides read TGTGCCAGTAGTATAGGTCCAGGGGGCTATGGCTACACCTTC.

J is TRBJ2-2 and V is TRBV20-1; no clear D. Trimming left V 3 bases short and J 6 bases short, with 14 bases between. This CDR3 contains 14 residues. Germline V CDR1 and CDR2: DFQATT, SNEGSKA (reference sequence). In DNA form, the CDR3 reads TGCAGTGCTAGTACCCAGAATGTCCCCGGGGAGCTGTTTTTT. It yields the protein CSASTQNVPGELFF.

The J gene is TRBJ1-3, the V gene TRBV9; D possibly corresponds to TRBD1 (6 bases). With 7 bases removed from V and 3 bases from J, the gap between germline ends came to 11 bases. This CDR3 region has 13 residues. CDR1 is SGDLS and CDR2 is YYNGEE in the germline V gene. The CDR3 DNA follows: TGTGCCAGCGCGAGGGGGAGTGGAAACACCATATATTTT. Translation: CASARGSGNTIYF.

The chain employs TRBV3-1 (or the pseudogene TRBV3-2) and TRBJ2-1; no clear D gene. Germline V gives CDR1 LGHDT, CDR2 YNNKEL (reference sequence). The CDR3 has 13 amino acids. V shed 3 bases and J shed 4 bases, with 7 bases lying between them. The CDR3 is CASSHRSYNEQFF. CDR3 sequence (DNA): TGTGCCAGCAGCCATAGATCTTACAATGAGCAGTTCTTC.

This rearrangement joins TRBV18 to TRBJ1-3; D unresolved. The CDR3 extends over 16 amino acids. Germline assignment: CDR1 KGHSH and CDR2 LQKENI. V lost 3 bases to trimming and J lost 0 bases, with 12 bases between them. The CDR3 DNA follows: TGTGCCAGCTCACCCGAGGGAGGGCGCTCTGGAAACACCATATATTTT. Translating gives CASSPEGGRSGNTIYF.

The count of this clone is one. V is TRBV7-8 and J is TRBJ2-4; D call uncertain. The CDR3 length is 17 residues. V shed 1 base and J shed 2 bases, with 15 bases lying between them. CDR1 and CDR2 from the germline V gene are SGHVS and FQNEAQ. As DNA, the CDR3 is TGTGCCAGCAGCTTAGGGTCCATAGTATTAACCAAAAACATTCAGTACTTC. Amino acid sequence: CASSLGSIVLTKNIQYF.

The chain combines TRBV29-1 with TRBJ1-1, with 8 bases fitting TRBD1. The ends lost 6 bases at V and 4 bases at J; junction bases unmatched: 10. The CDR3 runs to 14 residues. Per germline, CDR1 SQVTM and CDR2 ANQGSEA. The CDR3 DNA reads TGCAGCGTGGTCGACAGGGGCCTACTCACTGAAGCTTTCTTT. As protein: CSVVDRGLLTEAFF.